Listed below are T cell receptor beta chains from one sample, sequenced in a study of radiation and T cells in renal cell carcinoma. Using immunoSEQ multiplex PCR, the repertoire was profiled, and TCRdb retains in-frame clones only, with some absent. This repertoire shows approximately 79,000 clones, over 80% found once; its top ten account for under 6.5%. The source was blood, collected from a patient whose treatment included radiotherapy and nephrectomy. These TCRs come from a man in his 60s with renal cell carcinoma. The CDR3 runs from the conserved cysteine through the conserved F or W. The D gene is left open where the match is weak. Size tells how often a clone was seen (once, few, many) or the class of an expanded clone, and some rows leave it out.

clone size	V gene	J gene	D gene	CDR3 protein	CDR3 DNA
-	TRBV18	TRBJ2-3	TRBD1	CASSPTTGPDTQYF	TGTGCCAGCTCACCGACGACAGGGCCCGATACGCAGTATTTT
-	TRBV6-6	TRBJ2-7	-	CASSYSAGLRDEQYF	TGTGCCAGCAGTTACTCGGCAGGGCTGCGGGACGAGCAGTACTTC
few	TRBV7-9	TRBJ1-1	-	CASSLVTGNTEAFF	TGTGCCAGCAGCTTGGTCACGGGGAACACTGAAGCTTTCTTT
-	TRBV18	TRBJ1-5	-	CASSELQGRNQPQHF	TGTGCCAGCTCAGAATTACAAGGGCGGAATCAGCCCCAGCATTTT
few	TRBV19	TRBJ1-5	-	CASSIGADQPQHF	TGTGCCAGTAGTATAGGGGCCGATCAGCCCCAGCATTTT
-	TRBV25-1	TRBJ1-5	TRBD1	CASFKGTVQPQHF	TGTGCCTCTTTCAAGGGGACAGTTCAGCCCCAGCATTTT
-	TRBV10-2	TRBJ1-1	-	CATSRRGPNTEAFF	TGCGCCACCTCAAGACGGGGTCCGAACACTGAAGCTTTCTTT
-	TRBV6-1	TRBJ1-5	-	CASSDRVQPQHF	TGTGCCAGCAGTGATCGGGTGCAGCCCCAGCATTTT
-	TRBV7-2	TRBJ2-1	TRBD2	CASSLGGGSYNEQFF	TGTGCCAGCAGCTTAGGGGGGGGTTCCTACAATGAGCAGTTCTTC
-	TRBV7-8	TRBJ2-6	-	CASSSGTARSGANVLTF	TGTGCCAGCAGCTCTGGGACGGCGCGCTCTGGGGCCAACGTCCTGACTTTC
-	TRBV11-3	TRBJ2-2	TRBD2	CASSLEAGAGELFF	TGTGCCAGCAGCTTAGAAGCGGGGGCCGGGGAGCTGTTTTTT
-	TRBV4-2	TRBJ2-1	-	CASTPGEGGSYNEQFF	TGTGCCAGCACCCCGGGAGAGGGAGGATCATACAATGAGCAGTTCTTC
few	TRBV29-1	TRBJ1-1	-	CSVGTPNTEAFF	TGCAGCGTGGGGACACCCAACACTGAAGCTTTCTTT
-	TRBV6-6	TRBJ2-5	-	CASSYRQSEGETQYF	TGTGCCAGCAGTTACAGACAGTCCGAGGGGGAGACCCAGTACTTC
few	TRBV6-5	TRBJ2-1	TRBD2	CASSRGLAPGGEQFF	TGTGCCAGCAGTAGGGGACTAGCGCCCGGGGGTGAGCAGTTCTTC
-	TRBV25-1	TRBJ2-6	-	CASSVDTHSGANVLTF	TGTGCCAGCAGTGTGGACACCCACTCTGGGGCCAACGTCCTGACTTTC
-	TRBV19	TRBJ1-3	-	CASSISRSGNTIYF	TGTGCCAGTAGTATATCCCGCTCTGGAAACACCATATATTTT
-	TRBV5-1	TRBJ1-1	-	CASSLVGQEAFF	TGCGCCAGCAGCTTGGTGGGACAAGAAGCTTTCTTT
-	TRBV30	TRBJ1-1	-	CAWSVSMNTEAFF	TGTGCCTGGAGTGTAAGTATGAACACTGAAGCTTTCTTT
-	TRBV30	TRBJ1-2	-	CAWSQNRANYGYTF	TGTGCCTGGAGTCAGAACAGAGCTAACTATGGCTACACCTTC
once	TRBV15	TRBJ2-3	-	CATSSGTLTDTQYF	TGTGCCACCAGCAGCGGGACCCTTACAGATACGCAGTATTTT
-	TRBV6-5	TRBJ2-2	TRBD2	CASSYWGGRSTGELFF	TGTGCCAGCAGTTACTGGGGGGGTAGGAGCACCGGGGAGCTGTTTTTT
-	TRBV19	TRBJ2-3	TRBD1	CASSIDRADTQYF	TGTGCCAGTAGTATCGACAGGGCAGATACGCAGTATTTT
-	TRBV7-8	TRBJ1-5	TRBD1	CASSLRTGRAQPQHF	TGTGCCAGCAGCTTGCGGACAGGGCGGGCCCAGCCCCAGCATTTT
-	TRBV5-6	TRBJ2-5	-	CASSTLEGRGGRETQYF	TGTGCCAGCAGCACTCTGGAAGGAAGGGGGGGTAGAGAGACCCAGTACTTC
-	TRBV18	TRBJ1-2	-	CASSVRDGYTF	TGTGCCAGCTCAGTAAGGGATGGCTACACCTTC
-	TRBV9	TRBJ2-2	TRBD2	CASSVTSGDTGELFF	TGTGCCAGCAGCGTGACTAGCGGGGACACCGGGGAGCTGTTTTTT
-	TRBV7-2	TRBJ2-7	TRBD1	CASRGQPSSYEQYF	TGTGCCAGCAGGGGACAGCCTAGCTCCTACGAGCAGTACTTC
-	TRBV28	TRBJ2-3	-	CASSFSSPDTQYF	TGTGCCAGCAGTTTCTCCAGCCCAGATACGCAGTATTTT
-	TRBV5-8	TRBJ1-5	TRBD1	CASSRRSGTGGGQPQHF	TGTGCCAGCAGCAGGCGCTCCGGGACAGGGGGAGGTCAGCCCCAGCATTTT
-	TRBV5-6	TRBJ1-5	-	CASSQSRGFNQPQHF	TGTGCCAGCAGCCAATCAAGAGGATTCAATCAGCCCCAGCATTTT
-	TRBV10-1	TRBJ2-1	TRBD2	CASSEVAGVNEQFF	TGCGCCAGCAGTGAGGTGGCGGGAGTGAATGAGCAGTTCTTC
few	TRBV6-6	TRBJ2-7	TRBD1	CASSYLPGQGGEQYF	TGTGCCAGCAGTTACTTGCCGGGACAGGGAGGCGAGCAGTACTTC
-	TRBV19	TRBJ1-1	-	CASSWGGTTQMNTEAFF	TGTGCCAGTAGTTGGGGGGGCACGACCCAAATGAACACTGAAGCTTTCTTT
-	TRBV2	TRBJ2-7	-	CASSGRATHYEQYF	TGTGCCAGCAGTGGGCGGGCCACCCACTACGAGCAGTACTTC
-	TRBV30	TRBJ1-6	-	CAWKHTNSPLHF	TGTGCCTGGAAGCACACAAATTCACCCCTCCACTTT
-	TRBV5-1	TRBJ1-1	-	CASSLEVQENTEAFF	TGCGCCAGCAGCTTGGAAGTCCAGGAGAACACTGAAGCTTTCTTT
-	TRBV9	TRBJ2-3	TRBD1	CASSVRTGGSDTQYF	TGTGCCAGCAGCGTACGGACAGGGGGCTCAGATACGCAGTATTTT
once	TRBV14	TRBJ2-1	-	CASSPRLDSSEQFF	TGTGCCAGCAGCCCCCGTCTAGATTCATCTGAGCAGTTCTTC
-	TRBV5-1	TRBJ2-3	-	CASSKDRSTDTQYF	TGCGCCAGCAGCAAGGACAGATCCACAGATACGCAGTATTTT
-	TRBV7-2	TRBJ2-1	TRBD2	CASSRRGVYEQFF	TGTGCCAGCAGCCGACGGGGGGTCTATGAGCAGTTCTTC
medium-sized	TRBV28	TRBJ2-5	-	CASSKGLRETQYF	TGTGCCAGCAGTAAAGGACTACGAGAGACCCAGTACTTC